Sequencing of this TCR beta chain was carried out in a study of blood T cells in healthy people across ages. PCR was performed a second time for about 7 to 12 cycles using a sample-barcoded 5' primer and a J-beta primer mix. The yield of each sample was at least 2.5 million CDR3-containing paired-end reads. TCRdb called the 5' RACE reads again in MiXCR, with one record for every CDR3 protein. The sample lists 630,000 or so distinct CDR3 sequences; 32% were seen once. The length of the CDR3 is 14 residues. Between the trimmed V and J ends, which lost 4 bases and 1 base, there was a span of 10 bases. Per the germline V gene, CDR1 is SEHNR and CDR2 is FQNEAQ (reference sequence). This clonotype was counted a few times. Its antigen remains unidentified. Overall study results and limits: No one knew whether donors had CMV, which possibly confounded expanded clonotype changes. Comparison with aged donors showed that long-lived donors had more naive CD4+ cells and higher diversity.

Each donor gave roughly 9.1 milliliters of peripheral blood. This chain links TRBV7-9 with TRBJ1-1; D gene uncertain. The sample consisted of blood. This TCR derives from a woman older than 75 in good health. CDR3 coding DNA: TGTGCCAGCAGCTACAGTAACAGGAACACTGAAGCTTTCTTT. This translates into CASSYSNRNTEAFF.